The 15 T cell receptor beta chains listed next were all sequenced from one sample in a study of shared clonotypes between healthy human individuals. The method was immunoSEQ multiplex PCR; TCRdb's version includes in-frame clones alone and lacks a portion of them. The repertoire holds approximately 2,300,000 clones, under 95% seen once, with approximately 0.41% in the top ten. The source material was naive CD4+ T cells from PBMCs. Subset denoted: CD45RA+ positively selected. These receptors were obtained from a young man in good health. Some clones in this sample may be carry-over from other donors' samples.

CDR3 DNA sequence: TGTGCCAGCAGCTTACAGGGGGACCCTAGCACAGATACGCAGTATTTT. It encodes CASSLQGDPSTDTQYF. The gene calls are TRBV7-2 and TRBJ2-3, with 7 bases identical to TRBD1. The germline V gene has CDR1 SGHTA and CDR2 FQGNSA. The V and J ends lost 2 bases and 0 bases, in that order; junction bases with no gene match: 5. The CDR3 length is 16 residues.

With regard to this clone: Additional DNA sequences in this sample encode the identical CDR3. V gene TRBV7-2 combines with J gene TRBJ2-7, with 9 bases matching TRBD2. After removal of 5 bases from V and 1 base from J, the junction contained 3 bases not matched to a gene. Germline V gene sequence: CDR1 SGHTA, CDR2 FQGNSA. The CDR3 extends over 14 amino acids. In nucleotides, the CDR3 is TGTGCCAGCAGCCGCACTAGCGGGTCCTACGAGCAGTACTTC. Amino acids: CASSRTSGSYEQYF.

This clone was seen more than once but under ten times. The CDR3 coding sequence is TGTGCCAGCAGCTTTCGTCGGGATCAGCCCCAGCATTTT. Translated, it gives CASSFRRDQPQHF. The chain employs TRBV7-9 and TRBJ1-5; D call uncertain. V was clipped by 3 bases and J by 5 bases, with 8 bases between them. The CDR3 runs 13 residues. Germline CDR1 and CDR2: SEHNR and FQNEAQ (reference sequence).

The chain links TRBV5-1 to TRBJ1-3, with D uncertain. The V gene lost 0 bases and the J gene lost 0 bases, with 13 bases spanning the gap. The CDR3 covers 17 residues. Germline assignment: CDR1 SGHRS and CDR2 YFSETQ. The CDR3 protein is CASSLDLPSSSGNTIYF. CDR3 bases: TGCGCCAGCAGCTTGGATTTGCCCAGCTCCTCTGGAAACACCATATATTTT.

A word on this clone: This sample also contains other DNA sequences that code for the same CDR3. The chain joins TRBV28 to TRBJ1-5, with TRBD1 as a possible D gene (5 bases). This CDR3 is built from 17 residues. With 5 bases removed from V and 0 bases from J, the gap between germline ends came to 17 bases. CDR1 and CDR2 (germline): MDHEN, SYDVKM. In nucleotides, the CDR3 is TGTGCCAGCAGTCTAATACAGGACCGCTTTAGCAATCAGCCCCAGCATTTT. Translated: CASSLIQDRFSNQPQHF.

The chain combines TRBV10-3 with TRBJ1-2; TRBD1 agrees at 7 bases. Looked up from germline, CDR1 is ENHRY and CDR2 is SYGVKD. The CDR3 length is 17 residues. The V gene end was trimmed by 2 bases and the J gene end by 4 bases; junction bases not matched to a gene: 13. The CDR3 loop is CAISEPTYRGLSYGYTF. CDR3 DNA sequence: TGTGCCATCAGTGAGCCAACGTACAGGGGTCTCTCCTATGGCTACACCTTC.

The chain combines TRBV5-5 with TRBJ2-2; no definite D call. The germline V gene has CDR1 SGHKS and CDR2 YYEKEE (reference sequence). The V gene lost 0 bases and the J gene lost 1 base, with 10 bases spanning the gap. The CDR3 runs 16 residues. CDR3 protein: CASSLALTMNTGELFF. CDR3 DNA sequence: TGTGCCAGCAGCTTGGCTCTCACGATGAACACCGGGGAGCTGTTTTTT.

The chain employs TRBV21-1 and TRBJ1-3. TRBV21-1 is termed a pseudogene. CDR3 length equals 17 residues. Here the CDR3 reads CASSPPLRYLSGNTIYF. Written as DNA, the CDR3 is TGTGCCAGCAGCCCGCCTTTGAGATACCTCTCTGGAAACACCATATATTTT.

CDR3 DNA sequence: TGCGCCAGCAGCCTGGAAGGCGGGCCGAGCTACACCTTC. It encodes CASSLEGGPSYTF. The V and J genes are TRBV5-1 and TRBJ1-2, with D hard to call. V lost 4 bases and J lost 9, with 16 bases in between. The CDR3 covers 13 residues. The germline V gene has CDR1 SGHRS and CDR2 YFSETQ.

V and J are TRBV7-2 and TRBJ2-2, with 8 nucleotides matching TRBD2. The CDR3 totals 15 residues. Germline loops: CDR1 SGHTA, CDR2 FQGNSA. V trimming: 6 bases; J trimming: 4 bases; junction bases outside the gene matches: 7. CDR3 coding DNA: TGTGCCAGCAGAGGGGACGGGGGGGTCACCGGGGAGCTGTTTTTT. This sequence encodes CASRGDGGVTGELFF.

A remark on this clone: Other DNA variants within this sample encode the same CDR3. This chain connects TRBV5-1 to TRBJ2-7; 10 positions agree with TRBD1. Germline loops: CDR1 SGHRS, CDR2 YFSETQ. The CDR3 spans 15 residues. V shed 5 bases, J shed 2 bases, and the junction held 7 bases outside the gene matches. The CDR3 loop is CASSFRDRGTYEQYF. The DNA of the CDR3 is TGCGCCAGCAGTTTTCGGGACAGGGGAACCTACGAGCAGTACTTC. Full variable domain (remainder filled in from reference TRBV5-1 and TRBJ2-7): KAGVTQTPRYLIKTRGQQVTLSCSPISGHRSVSWYQQTPGQGLQFLFEYFSETQRNKGNFPGRFSGRQFSNSRSEMNVSTLELGDSALYLCASSFRDRGTYEQYFGPGTRLTVT.

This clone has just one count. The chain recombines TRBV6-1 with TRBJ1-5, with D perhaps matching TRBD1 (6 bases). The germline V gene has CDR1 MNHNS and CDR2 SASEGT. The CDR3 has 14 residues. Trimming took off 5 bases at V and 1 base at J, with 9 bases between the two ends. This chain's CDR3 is CASSTGTSNQPQHF. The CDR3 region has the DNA TGTGCCAGCAGTACCGGGACAAGCAATCAGCCCCAGCATTTT.

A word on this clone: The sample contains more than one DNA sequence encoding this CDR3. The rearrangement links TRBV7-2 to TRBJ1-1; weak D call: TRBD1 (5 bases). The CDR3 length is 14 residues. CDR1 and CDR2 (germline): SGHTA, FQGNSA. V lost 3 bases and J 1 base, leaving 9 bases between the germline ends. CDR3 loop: CASSFVQGNTEAFF. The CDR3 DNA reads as TGTGCCAGCAGCTTCGTCCAGGGGAACACTGAAGCTTTCTTT.

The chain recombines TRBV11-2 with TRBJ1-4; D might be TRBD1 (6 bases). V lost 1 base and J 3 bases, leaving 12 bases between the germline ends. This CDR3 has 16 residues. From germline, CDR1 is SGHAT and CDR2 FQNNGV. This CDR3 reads CASSLGAGAANEKLFF. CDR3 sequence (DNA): TGTGCCAGCAGCTTAGGGGCAGGGGCTGCTAATGAAAAACTGTTTTTT.

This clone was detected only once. DNA of the CDR3: TGTGCCAGCAGCGAAACGGCAGGTTCTCTCGGTACGCAGTATTTT. It specifies CASSETAGSLGTQYF. The gene calls are TRBV7-3 and TRBJ2-3; D is undetermined. The V gene's germline CDR1 is SGHTA and CDR2 FQGTGA. V lost 5 bases and J 8 bases, leaving 20 bases between the germline ends. The CDR3 runs to 15 residues.